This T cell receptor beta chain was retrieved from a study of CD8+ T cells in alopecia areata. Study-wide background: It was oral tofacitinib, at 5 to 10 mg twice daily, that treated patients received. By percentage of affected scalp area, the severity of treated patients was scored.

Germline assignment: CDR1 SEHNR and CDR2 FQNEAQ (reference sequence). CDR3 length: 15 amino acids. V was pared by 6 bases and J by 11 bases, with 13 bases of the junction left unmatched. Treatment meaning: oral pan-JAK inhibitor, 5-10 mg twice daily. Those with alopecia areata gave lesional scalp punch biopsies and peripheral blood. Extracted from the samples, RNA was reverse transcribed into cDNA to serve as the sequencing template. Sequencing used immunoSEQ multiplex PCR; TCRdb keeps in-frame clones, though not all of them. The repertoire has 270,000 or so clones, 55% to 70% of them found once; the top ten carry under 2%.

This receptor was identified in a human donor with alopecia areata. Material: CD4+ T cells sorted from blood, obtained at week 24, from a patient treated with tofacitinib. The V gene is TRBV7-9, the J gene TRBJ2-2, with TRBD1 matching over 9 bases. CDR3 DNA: TGTGCCAGCAGTGAACCGGGACAGGGCCTCTCTGAGCTGTTTTTT. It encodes CASSEPGQGLSELFF.